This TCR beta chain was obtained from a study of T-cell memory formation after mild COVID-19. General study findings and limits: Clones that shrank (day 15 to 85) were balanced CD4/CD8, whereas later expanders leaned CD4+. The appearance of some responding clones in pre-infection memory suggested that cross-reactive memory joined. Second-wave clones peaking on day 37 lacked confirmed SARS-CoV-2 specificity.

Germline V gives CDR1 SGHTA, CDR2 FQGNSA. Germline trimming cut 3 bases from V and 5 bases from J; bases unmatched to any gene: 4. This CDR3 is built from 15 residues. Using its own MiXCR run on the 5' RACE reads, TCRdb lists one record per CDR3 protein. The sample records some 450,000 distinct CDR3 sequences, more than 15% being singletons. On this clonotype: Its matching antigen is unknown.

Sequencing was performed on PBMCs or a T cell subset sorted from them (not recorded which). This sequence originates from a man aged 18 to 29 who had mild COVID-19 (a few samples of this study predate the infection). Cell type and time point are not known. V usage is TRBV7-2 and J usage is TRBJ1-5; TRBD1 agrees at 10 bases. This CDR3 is CASSFGTGEDQPQHF. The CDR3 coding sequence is TGTGCCAGCAGCTTCGGGACAGGGGAGGATCAGCCCCAGCATTTT.